This T cell receptor (beta chain) was found in a study of shared clonotypes between healthy human individuals. In the study overall: Donors had three CD4 naive, three CD4 memory, two CD8 naive and one CD8 memory plate apiece.

CDR1 LNHDA and CDR2 SQIVND come from the germline V gene (reference sequence). The CDR3 runs to 13 residues. After removal of 7 bases from V and 7 bases from J, the junction contained 6 bases not matched to a gene. Study-wide results and caveats: Sharing across four donors was highest in naive CD4 (around 5%) and lowest in memory CD8 (roughly 0.4%).

With respect to this clone: No antigen is known for it.

Assay used: immunoSEQ multiplex PCR; TCRdb lists only in-frame clones, some missing. The table includes 500,000 or so clones, 90% to 97% detected once. Sample: naive CD4+ T cells sorted from blood. Subset described: CD45RA+ positively selected. This sequence originates from a woman in her twenties or thirties in good health. The V and J genes are TRBV19 and TRBJ2-1; the match to TRBD2 covers 8 bases. This CDR3 is CASTQREMNEQFF. The CDR3 DNA is TGTGCCAGTACCCAGCGGGAGATGAATGAGCAGTTCTTC.